A selection of T cell receptor beta chains follows, all from one sample in a study of cytomegalovirus exposure and HLA in healthy donors. Data came from immunoSEQ multiplex PCR; TCRdb stores just in-frame clones and leaves some out. The table has about 130,000 clones, 81% seen once; the top ten hold about 0.75%. The sequencing sample was made of PBMCs. The origin of the receptors is a man between 18 and 29 years old in good health and CMV-seronegative. The CDR3 runs from the conserved cysteine through the conserved F or W. D genes are given only for firm matches. Size is omitted from some rows. Given values are once, few, many or a class for expanded clones.

TRBD2,TRBJ2-3,NA,TRBV27,CASSLSLAGVMGDTQYF,TGTGCCAGCAGTTTAAGCCTAGCGGGGGTTATGGGGGATACGCAGTATTTT
NA,TRBJ1-4,once,TRBV7-2,CASSQSPGEWEKLFF,TGTGCCAGCAGCCAGTCGCCAGGGGAATGGGAAAAACTGTTTTTT
NA,TRBJ2-5,NA,TRBV7-2,CASSLGGVETQYF,TGTGCCAGCAGCTTAGGGGGGGTCGAGACCCAGTACTTC
NA,TRBJ2-7,NA,TRBV10-3,CAISESNGNYEQYF,TGTGCCATCAGTGAGTCTAACGGGAACTACGAGCAGTACTTC
NA,TRBJ2-7,NA,TRBV5-4,CASSLGRPQLLEVF,TGTGCCAGCAGCTTGGGACGGCCCCAGCTCCTGGAGGTCTTC
TRBD1,TRBJ1-6,NA,TRBV5-1,CASSPGQGTTLPLHF,TGCGCCAGCAGCCCGGGACAGGGGACCACTTTACCCCTCCACTTT
NA,TRBJ2-7,NA,TRBV23-1,CASPEMVYEQYF,TGCGCCAGCCCCGAGATGGTTTACGAGCAGTACTTC
TRBD1,TRBJ1-5,NA,TRBV6-1,CASRGTGPNQPQHF,TGTGCCAGCAGAGGGACAGGGCCTAATCAGCCCCAGCATTTT
TRBD2,TRBJ2-7,NA,TRBV7-2,CASSAGLAGTYEQYF,TGTGCCAGCAGCGCGGGACTAGCGGGGACCTACGAGCAGTACTTC
NA,TRBJ2-7,NA,TRBV5-6,CASSSSREQYF,TGTGCCAGCAGCTCCTCTAGGGAGCAGTACTTC
TRBD1,TRBJ1-2,NA,TRBV30,CAWSPGTGDYGYTF,TGTGCCTGGAGCCCCGGGACAGGGGACTATGGCTACACCTTC
NA,TRBJ2-7,NA,TRBV19,CASSMTRGRGYDEQYF,TGTGCCAGTAGTATGACCAGGGGTCGGGGATATGACGAGCAGTACTTC
NA,TRBJ1-2,NA,TRBV9,CASSSQGHYGYTF,TGTGCCAGCAGCTCTCAGGGTCACTATGGCTACACCTTC
TRBD1,TRBJ1-1,NA,TRBV28,CASSEGGAGDTEAFF,TGTGCCAGCAGCGAAGGGGGCGCAGGAGACACTGAAGCTTTCTTT
TRBD1,TRBJ1-1,NA,TRBV29-1,CSAMDRGTNTEAFF,TGCAGCGCTATGGACAGGGGGACGAACACTGAAGCTTTCTTT
NA,TRBJ1-2,NA,TRBV7-2,CASSLGVAWAGANYGYTF,TGTGCCAGCAGCTTAGGAGTGGCGTGGGCGGGGGCGAACTATGGCTACACCTTC
NA,TRBJ1-1,NA,TRBV7-6,CASSQGANTEAFF,TGTGCCAGCAGCCAAGGAGCGAACACTGAAGCTTTCTTT
NA,TRBJ2-2,once,TRBV7-3,CASSYQGGPGELFF,TGTGCCAGCAGCTACCAAGGGGGACCGGGGGAGCTGTTTTTT
NA,TRBJ1-2,few,TRBV6-5,CASSYSEKQGVHTF,TGTGCCAGCAGTTACTCCGAAAAACAGGGCGTTCACACCTTC
TRBD1,TRBJ2-1,NA,TRBV4-3,CASSLTTGAFYNEQFF,TGCGCCAGCAGCCTAACAACAGGGGCCTTCTACAATGAGCAGTTCTTC
NA,TRBJ2-5,NA,TRBV4-3,CASSPRQGETQYF,TGCGCCAGCAGCCCGAGGCAGGGAGAGACCCAGTACTTC
NA,TRBJ1-1,NA,TRBV5-8,CASRLQGIGWDTEAFF,TGTGCCAGCAGGCTTCAGGGGATCGGATGGGACACTGAAGCTTTCTTT
NA,TRBJ1-4,NA,TRBV28,CASSYPNAEKLFF,TGTGCCAGCAGCTACCCTAACGCTGAAAAACTGTTTTTT
NA,TRBJ2-1,few,TRBV6-5,CASTSRGSSEQFF,TGTGCCAGCACCTCCCGGGGGTCCTCGGAGCAGTTCTTC
NA,TRBJ1-1,NA,TRBV7-9,CASSPISGAEAFF,TGTGCCAGCAGTCCGATCTCAGGGGCTGAAGCTTTCTTT
NA,TRBJ2-1,NA,TRBV6-4,CASSLNKVWAHNEQFF,TGTGCCAGCAGTCTGAATAAGGTCTGGGCGCACAATGAGCAGTTCTTC
NA,TRBJ2-2,few,TRBV5-5,CASSLTEGELFF,TGTGCCAGCAGCTTGACAGAAGGGGAGCTGTTTTTT
NA,TRBJ1-2,NA,TRBV2,CASSESVANYGYTF,TGTGCCAGCAGTGAATCGGTTGCTAACTATGGCTACACCTTC
TRBD1,TRBJ1-1,NA,TRBV27,CASSLSRWDRKTEAFF,TGTGCCAGCAGTTTAAGCCGGTGGGACAGAAAAACTGAAGCTTTCTTT
TRBD2,TRBJ2-5,NA,TRBV9,CASSVSGGSQETQYF,TGTGCCAGCAGCGTTAGCGGGGGGTCCCAAGAGACCCAGTACTTC
NA,TRBJ2-6,NA,TRBV5-4,CASSQLHRAGANVLTF,TGTGCCAGCAGTCAACTCCACAGGGCCGGGGCCAACGTCCTGACTTTC
TRBD2,TRBJ2-3,NA,TRBV10-2,CASSEIRLAGGTDTQYF,TGCGCCAGCAGTGAAATTAGGCTAGCGGGGGGCACAGATACGCAGTATTTT
TRBD1,TRBJ1-2,NA,TRBV6-5,CASSNGQGSISYTF,TGTGCCAGCAGCAACGGACAGGGTTCCATAAGCTACACCTTC
NA,TRBJ2-2,NA,TRBV29-1,CSVGSGKANTGELFF,TGCAGCGTTGGATCAGGGAAGGCGAACACCGGGGAGCTGTTTTTT
NA,TRBJ2-7,few,TRBV6-6,CASTFPRGASYEQYF,TGTGCCAGCACATTTCCGCGGGGCGCCTCCTACGAGCAGTACTTC
NA,TRBJ2-3,NA,TRBV7-2,CASSLYVPSRDTQYF,TGTGCCAGCAGCTTATACGTTCCTAGTAGAGATACGCAGTATTTT
TRBD1,TRBJ2-7,NA,TRBV11-3,CASSSGQSYEQYF,TGTGCCAGCAGCTCGGGACAGAGCTACGAGCAATACTTC
NA,TRBJ1-4,NA,TRBV19,CATYPTGLGEKLFF,TGTGCCACCTACCCCACAGGGTTGGGAGAAAAACTGTTTTTT
TRBD1,TRBJ1-1,NA,TRBV7-2,CASLQGAYRTEAFF,TGTGCCAGCCTACAGGGGGCTTATAGGACTGAAGCTTTCTTT
NA,TRBJ1-5,NA,TRBV7-9,CASSGAGVRDQPQHF,TGTGCCAGCAGCGGGGCAGGGGTGCGGGATCAGCCCCAGCATTTT
TRBD2,TRBJ2-3,once,TRBV6-4,CASRSGTAGGTDTQYF,TGTGCCAGCCGGAGCGGGACGGCGGGGGGAACAGATACGCAGTATTTT
TRBD1,TRBJ1-5,NA,TRBV6-1,CASKLGQDQPQHF,TGTGCCAGCAAGCTCGGACAGGATCAGCCCCAGCATTTT
NA,TRBJ1-4,NA,TRBV9,CASSVAVQRGSEKLFF,TGTGCCAGCAGCGTAGCGGTCCAAAGGGGTTCTGAAAAACTGTTTTTT
NA,TRBJ1-2,NA,TRBV4-3,CASSQWGEANYGYTF,TGCGCCAGCAGCCAATGGGGGGAAGCTAACTATGGCTACACCTTC